Listed here are 23 T cell receptor beta chains from one sample, sequenced in a study of cytomegalovirus exposure and HLA in healthy donors. The study ran its PCR with 60 Vbeta and 13 Jbeta primers. Data came from immunoSEQ multiplex PCR; TCRdb stores just in-frame clones and leaves some out. The table records about 200,000 clones, more than 80% of them present only once. Sequencing was performed on PBMCs. The origin of the receptors is a man aged 25-40 years in good health and CMV-seronegative.

The V gene is TRBV29-1, the J gene TRBJ2-3, with D unclear. V shed 4 bases and J shed 1 base, with 12 bases lying between them. This CDR3 contains 14 residues. CDR1 is SQVTM and CDR2 is ANQGSEA in the germline V gene. CDR3 amino acids: CSVAPRLGTDTQYF. CDR3 in DNA: TGCAGCGTTGCACCGCGTCTGGGCACAGATACGCAGTATTTT.

The CDR3 loop is CASSLTGENTGELFF. DNA of the CDR3: TGTGCCAGCAGCTTAACGGGAGAGAACACCGGGGAGCTGTTTTTT. The chain uses TRBV7-2 and TRBJ2-2; tentative D call: TRBD2 (6 bases). V dropped 2 bases and J dropped 1 base, with 8 bases sitting between them. The CDR3 contains 15 residues. CDR1 is SGHTA, CDR2 FQGNSA, per germline. Full variable domain (outside the CDR3, taken from reference TRBV7-2 and TRBJ2-2): GAGVSQSPSNKVTEKGKDVELRCDPISGHTALYWYRQSLGQGLEFLIYFQGNSAPDKSGLPSDRFSAERTGGSVSTLTIQRTQQEDSAVYLCASSLTGENTGELFFGEGSRLTVL.

V gene TRBV14 combines with J gene TRBJ2-3; no definite D call. The CDR3 contains 13 residues. Germline V gene sequence: CDR1 SGHDN, CDR2 FVKESK. V was cut by 3 bases and J by 9 bases, with 13 bases left in between. CDR3 nucleotides: TGTGCCAGCAGCCATCGAACTCCGGAGACGCAGTATTTT. This gives the protein CASSHRTPETQYF.

The chain combines TRBV13 with TRBJ1-2; 9 bases line up with TRBD1. Trimming took 2 bases from V and 3 from J; bases not matched to a gene: 4. Per germline, CDR1 PRHDT and CDR2 FYEKMQ (reference sequence). CDR3 length: 15 residues. CDR3 coding DNA: TGTGCCAGCAGCTTAAAGGACAGGGGCTACTATGGCTACACCTTC. Protein sequence: CASSLKDRGYYGYTF.

This clone was recorded a few times. The chain is built from TRBV5-5 and TRBJ1-5; no definite D call. Germline lookup yields CDR1 SGHKS and CDR2 YYEKEE (reference sequence). This CDR3 contains 15 residues. V was shortened by 1 base and J by 2 bases, with 10 bases between the two germline ends. DNA for the CDR3: TGTGCCAGCAGCTTGCGAGGGTCCGGCAATCAGCCCCAGCATTTT. Translating it yields CASSLRGSGNQPQHF.

The chain recombines TRBV29-1 with TRBJ1-1; D unresolved. CDR1 and CDR2 from the germline V gene are SQVTM and ANQGSEA. The length of the CDR3 is 14 residues. Trimming took off 2 bases at V and 10 bases at J, with 20 bases between the two ends. The CDR3 spells CSVEPVNTLTGAFF. The DNA for the CDR3 is TGCAGCGTTGAACCAGTAAATACCTTGACGGGAGCTTTCTTT. The full variable domain, its missing parts supplied by reference TRBV29-1 and TRBJ1-1, is SAVISQKPSRDICQRGTSLTIQCQVDSQVTMMFWYRQQPGQSLTLIATANQGSEATYESGFVIDKFPISRPNLTFSTLTVSNMSPEDSSIYLCSVEPVNTLTGAFFGQGTRLTVV.

This chain links TRBV28 with TRBJ1-1; possible D gene TRBD1, 6 bases. This CDR3 region has 15 residues. Germline V gene data show CDR1 as MDHEN and CDR2 as SYDVKM. Trimming took off 2 bases at V and 6 bases at J, with 16 bases between the two ends. CDR3 sequence: CASSLRSQGLAEAFF. In nucleotides, the CDR3 is TGTGCCAGCAGTTTAAGGTCTCAGGGGCTGGCTGAAGCTTTCTTT.

The chain joins TRBV27 to TRBJ2-1; no clear D. V gave up 6 bases and J gave up 9 bases, with 21 bases separating them. Germline V gene data show CDR1 as MNHEY and CDR2 as SMNVEV (reference sequence). The CDR3 loop spans 15 amino acids. The CDR3 loop reads CASSPHGSPIIEQFF. CDR3 bases: TGTGCCAGCAGCCCCCACGGTTCCCCGATTATTGAGCAGTTCTTC.

The rearrangement joins TRBV7-9 to TRBJ2-5; perhaps TRBD2 as D (5 bases). There are 15 residues in the CDR3. The germline V and J ends were trimmed by 7 bases and 2 bases, with 17 bases remaining between them. Germline V lookup: CDR1 SEHNR, CDR2 FQNEAQ (reference sequence). The CDR3 nucleotides are TGTGCCAGCACCTCCGAGGAGGTCAGGCAAGAGACCCAGTACTTC. Its protein product is CASTSEEVRQETQYF.

This rearrangement joins TRBV2 to TRBJ2-3, with TRBD1 matching over 10 bases. Unmatched junction bases numbered 9, after V lost 8 bases and J lost 4 bases. Germline V gene lookup returns CDR1 SNHLY and CDR2 FYNNEI. The CDR3 extends over 15 amino acids. CDR3 DNA sequence: TGTGCCAGCGAGGGTCCCGGGACAGGGGCAGATACGCAGTATTTT. Its protein is CASEGPGTGADTQYF.

This sequence joins TRBV11-1 and TRBJ2-5, with a possible D match to TRBD2 (5 bases). The germline V gene has CDR1 SGHAT and CDR2 FQDESV (reference sequence). The length of the CDR3 is 16 residues. V gave up 5 bases and J gave up 5 bases, with 21 bases separating them. CDR3 sequence (DNA): TGTGCCAGCAGCCCTATTGGACTCCCGGTGGGGGAGACCCAGTACTTC. Protein sequence: CASSPIGLPVGETQYF.

The chain links TRBV2 to TRBJ2-3; 16 nucleotides match TRBD2. The CDR3 consists of 19 residues. Losses at the gene ends were 5 bases for V and 5 bases for J; bases not matched to a gene: 13. Germline V gene data show CDR1 as SNHLY and CDR2 as FYNNEI. The CDR3 DNA follows: TGTGCCAGCAGTAGATTATCCGGGACTAGCGGGGGGGCGGGAGATACGCAGTATTTT. Protein product: CASSRLSGTSGGAGDTQYF.

This clone was observed a handful of times. J is TRBJ2-1 and V is TRBV2; maybe TRBD2 (5 bases). This CDR3 is 10 amino acids long. V lost 11 bases and J 5 bases, leaving 7 bases between the germline ends. Germline loops: CDR1 SNHLY, CDR2 FYNNEI. CDR3 DNA: TGTGCCGAGGGCAACAATGAGCAGTTCTTC. Translated, it gives CAEGNNEQFF.

This clone turned up a few times. The rearrangement joins TRBV5-6 to TRBJ2-1; D gene unclear. The CDR3 extends over 11 amino acids. The germline gives CDR1 SGHDT, CDR2 YYEEEE. Trimming removed 7 bases from V and 6 bases from J, with 8 bases in between. In nucleotides, the CDR3 is TGTGCCAGCGATGCCGGCAATGAGCAGTTCTTC. Protein: CASDAGNEQFF.

The chain is built from TRBV7-3 and TRBJ2-7; the match to TRBD1 covers 8 bases. Unmatched junction bases numbered 4, after V lost 0 bases and J lost 0 bases. This CDR3 is built from 16 residues. Per the germline V gene, CDR1 is SGHTA and CDR2 is FQGTGA. The CDR3 loop reads CASSLTSGQGSYEQYF. The CDR3 coding sequence is TGTGCCAGCAGCTTAACTTCCGGACAGGGCTCCTACGAGCAGTACTTC.

This CDR3 is CASSLSTTDWNTEAFF. CDR3 nucleotides: TGTGCCAGCAGCTTGAGTACGACCGACTGGAACACTGAAGCTTTCTTT. The chain is built from TRBV5-8 and TRBJ1-1; no clear D. This CDR3 region has 16 residues. The V end lost 1 base, the J end lost 1 base, and 14 bases lay between the germline ends. The germline CDR1 and CDR2 sequences are SGHTS and YDEGEE.

The J gene is TRBJ2-1, the V gene TRBV5-1, with TRBD1 identical over 9 bases. Germline loops: CDR1 SGHRS, CDR2 YFSETQ. The ends lost 2 bases at V and 7 bases at J; junction bases unmatched: 10. This CDR3 comprises 16 residues. The chain's CDR3 is CASSLNSGTGINEQFF. The CDR3 DNA reads as TGCGCCAGCAGCTTAAATTCCGGGACAGGGATAAATGAGCAGTTCTTC. The whole variable domain, filled in from reference TRBV5-1 and TRBJ2-1, reads KAGVTQTPRYLIKTRGQQVTLSCSPISGHRSVSWYQQTPGQGLQFLFEYFSETQRNKGNFPGRFSGRQFSNSRSEMNVSTLELGDSALYLCASSLNSGTGINEQFFGPGTRLTVL.

This chain joins TRBV4-3 and TRBJ1-6; 10 bases fit TRBD1. The V and J ends lost 3 bases and 8 bases, in that order; junction bases with no gene match: 4. Germline V gene lookup returns CDR1 LGHNA and CDR2 YSLEER. This CDR3 comprises 15 residues. The CDR3: CASSQDRGFYSPLHF. CDR3 in DNA: TGCGCCAGCAGCCAGGACAGGGGGTTCTATTCACCCCTCCACTTT.

The J gene is TRBJ2-7, the V gene TRBV28; weak D call: TRBD2 (6 bases). Germline V CDR1 and CDR2: MDHEN, SYDVKM. The CDR3 contains 13 residues. V lost 1 base and J lost 3, with 7 bases in between. CDR3 sequence: CASSLSGDYEQYF. Here the CDR3 DNA reads TGTGCCAGCAGTTTATCGGGAGACTACGAGCAGTACTTC.

The chain combines TRBV18 with TRBJ2-1, with 15 bases identical to TRBD2. CDR3 length equals 16 residues. J lost 3 bases, V lost 5 bases, and 2 bases had no gene match. Germline V CDR1 and CDR2: KGHSH, LQKENI. CDR3: CASSGLAGGLYNEQFF. The DNA for the CDR3 is TGTGCCAGCTCAGGACTAGCGGGGGGGCTCTACAATGAGCAGTTCTTC.

The rearrangement links TRBV5-1 to TRBJ2-5; 11 nucleotides agree with TRBD2. Germline V gives CDR1 SGHRS, CDR2 YFSETQ. CDR3 size: 15 residues. V gave up 3 bases and J gave up 2 bases; unmatched junction bases: 3. CDR3 sequence (DNA): TGCGCCAGCAGCTCTAGACTAGCGGGACAAGAGACCCAGTACTTC. Translated, it gives CASSSRLAGQETQYF.

DNA of the CDR3: TGTGCCAGCAGCTACGGGACAGCCCGTGAAGCTTTCTTT. Protein sequence: CASSYGTAREAFF. The chain joins TRBV7-9 to TRBJ1-1; 7 bases match TRBD1. The CDR3 spans 13 residues. Losses at the gene ends were 4 bases for V and 7 bases for J; bases not matched to a gene: 6. Germline V CDR1 and CDR2: SEHNR, FQNEAQ (reference sequence).

The gene calls are TRBV15 and TRBJ2-2, with 7 bases lining up with TRBD1. Germline CDR1 is LNHNV and CDR2 is YYDKDF (reference sequence). This CDR3 has 16 residues. With 3 bases clipped from V and 4 bases from J, the junction kept 8 bases outside the gene matches. As DNA, the CDR3 is TGTGCCACCAGCAGCAGACAGACAGGGATCACCGGGGAGCTGTTTTTT. The encoded protein is CATSSRQTGITGELFF.